The rows below give T cell receptor beta chains drawn from one sample of a study of shared T cell receptors in the human thymus. Profiled with immunoSEQ multiplex PCR; TCRdb holds only in-frame clones, not every one. The sample consists of some 640,000 clones, roughly 86% of them appearing once. The same data also went into a second study, on human thymus T cells.

The sequenced material came from thymocytes. The receptors were gathered from a boy younger than two with a congenital heart defect. CDR3s leave out the opening cysteine and the closing phenylalanine or tryptophan. Each record gives: J gene, V gene, CDR3 protein.

>TRBJ1-5|TRBV5-5
ASSLEPGQGDQPQH
>TRBJ2-1|TRBV28
ASSVLAGGANEQF
>TRBJ1-1|TRBV7-9
ASSATVYTEAF
>TRBJ2-3|TRBV6-5
ASSYWTSGEADTQY
>TRBJ2-5|TRBV5-1
ATRLAGGRETQY
>TRBJ1-5|TRBV27
ASSPRDRGLLSNQPQH
>TRBJ2-7|TRBV4-2
ASSQAPTSGGYEQY
>TRBJ2-1|TRBV10-3
AISEDPGQEENIEQF
>TRBJ2-3|TRBV27
ASSLAGTGPLGGDTQY
>TRBJ2-7|TRBV6-5
ASSYTQGSYEQY
>TRBJ2-7|TRBV4-1
ASSQDERRSSYEQY
>TRBJ2-5|TRBV30
AWGGTQETQY
>TRBJ1-1|TRBV4-2
ASSQPDREYTEAF
>TRBJ1-2|TRBV27
ASSCNKTDRVYGYT
>TRBJ2-1|TRBV27
ASSWGGGVDNEQF
>TRBJ2-3|TRBV5-1
ASSLASLGVTDTQY
>TRBJ2-1|TRBV10-3
AISESRQAHNEQF
>TRBJ2-7|TRBV27
ASRLGRETYEQY
>TRBJ2-7|TRBV5-6
ASSLVGGPDRGYEQY
>TRBJ1-2|TRBV7-2
ASTPGGGDYGYT
>TRBJ1-5|TRBV4-1
ASSLGTGSLSNQPQH
>TRBJ2-7|TRBV7-2
ASSFKSSGTAYYEQY
>TRBJ1-1|TRBV18
ASSSGERLWTEAF
>TRBJ2-3|TRBV11-2
ASSLGQPGFVTDTQY
>TRBJ2-7|TRBV28
ASSIPPPGQGANEQY
>TRBJ2-7|TRBV19
ASSRVASGTYEQY
>TRBJ1-3|TRBV6-5
ASISPGNTIY
>TRBJ1-5|TRBV28
ASSQQPQH
>TRBJ1-5|TRBV4-2
ASSQEVQDSSNQPQH
>TRBJ1-1|TRBV10-1
ASSETGGTEAF